This T cell receptor (beta chain) was captured in a study of blood T cell repertoires in COVID-19. For the study at large: Acute and convalescent COVID-19 samples came from the United States, Italy and Spain. The cDNA or gDNA used as material had been derived from T cells, B-cell-depleted T cells, or PBMCs.

Trimming pared 5 bases from V and 13 bases from J, leaving 15 bases between. There are 13 residues in the CDR3. CDR1 is SGHAT and CDR2 is FQNNGV in the germline V gene. In the authors' workflow: By means of reference gene primer amplification, nucleated cell counts were estimated. Measured with immunoSEQ multiplex PCR; TCRdb has only the in-frame clones, and not every one. D and trimming come from the DNA, and the V and J calls and clone size come from that table. The data show approximately 350,000 clones, 70% to 90% seen once. The sequenced sample consisted of peripheral blood. The origin of this receptor is a man aged 35 to 55 with acute or convalescent COVID-19. V and J are TRBV11-2 and TRBJ1-6, with a tentative D call TRBD1 (6 bases). CDR3 residues: CASSPGTFWPLHF. CDR3 nucleotides: TGTGCCAGCAGCCCAGGGACATTTTGGCCCCTCCACTTT.